This T cell receptor beta chain was sequenced during a study of control samples from healthy donors and cancer patients (dated by TCRdb to about 2020). On this clone: The antigen it recognizes is unknown. No much larger clonotype is one base removed from it; base qualities were not supplied.

The method was the immunoSEQ multiplex PCR assay. TCRdb took over this immuneACCESS table, retaining in-frame rearrangements with V and J assigned. Such tables are incomplete; in checked studies, under half of the missing clones stem from an unresolved V gene, and the remainder is unexplained. Recorded for this sample are about 110,000 clones; approximately 93% of them occurred a single time. The ten largest clonotypes hold 6% to 8.5% of the sample. The CDR3 starts with the cysteine, ends with the phenylalanine, and has 13 residues. Only CDR3 DNA remains: 39 bases, in frame from the first base. At the junction V is shortened by 4 bases and J by 10 bases, with 16 bases in between. Looking up the germline V gene yields CDR1 MDHEN and CDR2 SYDVKM.

This chain is built from TRBV28 and TRBJ2-5, with a tentative D call of TRBD1 or TRBD2, each matching 5 bases. Sequencing was carried out using blood. The origin of this receptor is a woman between 18 and 30 years old in good health. The DNA reads as follows: TGTGCCAGCAGTTCACGGACTCCCAGGGACCAGTACTTC. It translates as CASSSRTPRDQYF.